The sequence of this TCR beta chain was determined in a study of blood T cell repertoires in COVID-19. Assay: immunoSEQ multiplex PCR; the TCRdb copy retains only in-frame clones and omits some. The sample records over 85,000 clones, around four fifths being singletons. Input material: peripheral blood. The TCR sequence derives from a woman aged 60 to 75 with acute or convalescent COVID-19.

Written as DNA, the CDR3 is TGCGCCAGCAGCTATGGGCAAGAAAACACTGAAGCTTTCTTT. Residues: CASSYGQENTEAFF. The chain combines TRBV5-1 with TRBJ1-1; D not resolved. This CDR3 has 14 residues. Germline V lookup: CDR1 SGHRS, CDR2 YFSETQ. V was cut by 3 bases and J by 2 bases, with 11 bases left in between.